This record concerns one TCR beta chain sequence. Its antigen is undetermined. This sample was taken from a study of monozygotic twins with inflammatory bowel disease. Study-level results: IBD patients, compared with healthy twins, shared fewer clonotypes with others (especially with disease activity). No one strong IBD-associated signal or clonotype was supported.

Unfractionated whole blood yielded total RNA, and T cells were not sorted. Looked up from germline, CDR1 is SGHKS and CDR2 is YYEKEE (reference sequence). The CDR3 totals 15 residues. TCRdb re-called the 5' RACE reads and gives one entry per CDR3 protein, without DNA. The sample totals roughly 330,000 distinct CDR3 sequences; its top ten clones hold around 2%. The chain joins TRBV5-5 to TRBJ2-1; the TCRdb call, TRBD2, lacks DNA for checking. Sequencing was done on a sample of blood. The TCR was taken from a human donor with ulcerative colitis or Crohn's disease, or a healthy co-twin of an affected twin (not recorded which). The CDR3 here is CASSLTSGDLNEQFF.